The 30 T cell receptor beta chains reported below all come from one sample, sequenced in a study of blood T cells in healthy people across ages. Then a second PCR, running roughly 6 to 12 cycles, was carried out with a sample-barcoded 5' primer and a J-beta primer mix. TCRdb re-derived calls from the 5' RACE reads in MiXCR, one entry per CDR3 protein. The sample yields 1.6 million or so distinct CDR3 sequences, about 35% seen once. The sequenced material came from blood. Receptor source: a woman under 40 in good health.

This rearrangement joins TRBV11-2 to TRBJ2-2; 8 bases fit TRBD2. Losses at the gene ends were 3 bases for V and 6 bases for J; bases not matched to a gene: 9. The germline gives CDR1 SGHAT, CDR2 FQNNGV. The CDR3 has 16 residues. CDR3 loop: CASSFVSGSIAGELFF. The CDR3 nucleotides read TGTGCCAGCAGCTTCGTCAGCGGGAGTATCGCCGGGGAGCTGTTTTTT.

In its sample, this clonotype was seen a few times. The V gene is TRBV3-1, the J gene TRBJ1-1; D remains unclear. V was cut by 1 base and J by 4 bases, with 7 bases left in between. CDR1 is LGHDT and CDR2 is YNNKEL in the germline V gene (reference sequence). This CDR3 contains 13 residues. The CDR3 bases are TGTGCCAGCAGCCAAGCCTGGGGCACTGAAGCTTTCTTT. The encoded protein is CASSQAWGTEAFF.

In this sample, this clonotype turned up a few times. The CDR3 coding sequence is TGTGCCAGCAGTCTGAGATACACCGGGGAGCTGTTTTTT. It specifies CASSLRYTGELFF. The rearrangement links TRBV12-3 or TRBV12-4 to TRBJ2-2, with unresolved D. Between the trimmed V and J ends, which lost 5 bases and 3 bases, there was a span of 7 bases. The CDR3 runs to 13 residues.

Comment on this clonotype: At one boundary the junction diverges from the germline segment, which might be a read error. This chain links TRBV20-1 with TRBJ2-1; TRBD2 matches 8 bases. The CDR3 is 16 amino acids. The germline V gene has CDR1 DFQATT and CDR2 SNEGSKA (reference sequence). The CDR3 sequence is CSASRAGVVSYNGQFF. The CDR3 coding sequence is TGCAGTGCTAGTCGAGCGGGAGTGGTATCCTACAATGGGCAGTTCTTC.

CDR3 DNA: TGTGCCAGCAGTTTATCGATGGCACCGCCGATGAATAGCTATGGCTACACCTTC. This codes for CASSLSMAPPMNSYGYTF. V gene TRBV27 combines with J gene TRBJ1-2; no clear D. The germline CDR1 and CDR2 sequences are MNHEY and SMNVEV (reference sequence). The CDR3 is made up of 18 amino acids. Trimming shortened V by 0 bases and J by 4 bases, and 21 bases separated the two germline ends.

This clonotype has a handful of counts. CDR3 nucleotides: TGTGCCAGCAGCTTAGCTGGACCCATTAGTCAGCCCCAGCATTTT. This gives the protein CASSLAGPISQPQHF. This chain links TRBV7-2 with TRBJ1-5; D not certain. The CDR3 covers 15 residues. The germline V and J ends were trimmed by 0 bases and 6 bases, with 12 bases remaining between them. The germline gives CDR1 SGHTA, CDR2 FQGNSA.

This clonotype was counted a few times. The chain has TRBV3-1 and TRBJ1-2; D gene uncertain. Germline V gene lookup returns CDR1 LGHDT and CDR2 YNNKEL (reference sequence). This CDR3 has 14 residues. Trimming pared 5 bases from V and 1 base from J, leaving 11 bases between. In DNA form, the CDR3 reads TGTGCCAGCAGCTATAAGGGCCTTAACTATGGCTACACCTTC. Protein: CASSYKGLNYGYTF.

This chain uses TRBV29-1 with TRBJ2-1, with 8 bases fitting TRBD2. Germline V gene lookup returns CDR1 SQVTM and CDR2 ANQGSEA. CDR3 length: 13 residues. The junction had 6 bases not matched to a gene; V was cut back by 2 bases and J by 9 bases. CDR3 coding DNA: TGCAGCGTTGAACAGCGGGAGTTCGGTGAGCAGTTCTTC. Translation gives CSVEQREFGEQFF.

The rearrangement links TRBV7-6 to TRBJ1-2; 7 bases are a match to TRBD1. CDR1 and CDR2 (germline): SGHVS, FNYEAQ. The CDR3 sequence is 16 residues long. V lost 5 bases to trimming and J lost 4 bases; unmatched junction nucleotides: 13. The CDR3 spells CASSEGGRGSFYGYTF. CDR3 in DNA: TGTGCCAGCAGCGAGGGGGGCAGGGGGTCTTTCTATGGCTACACCTTC. Full variable domain (rest looked up from reference TRBV7-6 and TRBJ1-2): GAGVSQSPRYKVTKRGQDVALRCDPISGHVSLYWYRQALGQGPEFLTYFNYEAQQDKSGLPNDRFSAERPEGSISTLTIQRTEQRDSAMYRCASSEGGRGSFYGYTFGSGTRLTVV.

V usage is TRBV4-2 and J usage is TRBJ2-3; 13 bases are a match to TRBD2. V lost 4 bases, J lost 0 bases, and 7 bases stayed unmatched. CDR3 length: 18 residues. Germline values: CDR1 LGHNA, CDR2 YNFKEQ. The CDR3 protein is CASSPGLAGHTSTDTQYF. CDR3 nucleotide sequence: TGTGCCAGCAGCCCGGGACTAGCGGGGCATACTAGCACAGATACGCAGTATTTT.

The chain recombines TRBV30 with TRBJ2-3; D remains unclear. Germline-derived CDR1 and CDR2 are GTSNPN and SVGIG (reference sequence). Deletions cut 2 bases from V and 6 bases from J, with 12 bases between. This CDR3 contains 13 residues. As DNA, the CDR3 is TGTGCCTGGAGTAGTAGGCTTGGGGATACGCAGTATTTT. Its protein product is CAWSSRLGDTQYF.

Remarks on this clonotype: At one end the junction does not follow the germline gene, possibly because of a read error. V and J are TRBV7-2 and TRBJ2-7; D unclear. The DNA end favors TRBJ2-5, so the J call may be wrong. The CDR3 spans 14 residues. Germline V lookup: CDR1 SGHTA, CDR2 FQGNSA. CDR3 amino acids: CANSPRRSGETQYF. As DNA, the CDR3 is TGTGCCAACAGCCCTCGAAGGAGTGGAGAGACCCAGTACTTC.

The chain has TRBV30 and TRBJ2-3, with 9 bases fitting TRBD2. This CDR3 has 14 amino acids. Germline CDR1 is GTSNPN and CDR2 is SVGIG (reference sequence). V dropped 4 bases and J dropped 6; count of bases not matched to a gene: 8. Here the CDR3 reads CAWNLAGAADTQYF. CDR3 in DNA: TGTGCCTGGAACTTAGCGGGGGCGGCTGATACGCAGTATTTT.

A few counts support this clonotype. This chain uses TRBV10-3 with TRBJ2-1, with TRBD2 identical over 11 bases. Losses at the gene ends were 6 bases for V and 5 bases for J; bases not matched to a gene: 0. The CDR3 spans 13 residues. The germline V gene has CDR1 ENHRY and CDR2 SYGVKD. CDR3 nucleotide sequence: TGTGCCATCAGGACTAGCGGGGACAATGAGCAGTTCTTC. It codes for CAIRTSGDNEQFF.

Turning to this clonotype: Mismatch with germline at one junction end may stem from a read error. The chain carries TRBV28 and TRBJ2-2; TRBD1 or TRBD2 may be the D gene (5 bases each). The CDR3 has 15 amino acids. Germline V gives CDR1 MDHEN, CDR2 SYDVKM. The CDR3 loop is CASNLLGDATGELFF. DNA for the CDR3: TGTGCCAGCAATTTATTAGGGGACGCGACAGGGGAGCTGTTTTTT.

Notes on this clonotype: A much larger clone differs by one base, so this may be a read error. This rearrangement joins TRBV20-1 to TRBJ2-7; D is possibly TRBD2 (6 bases). The tail of the sequence fits TRBJ2-5 better, so the J call may be wrong. Germline V CDR1 and CDR2: DFQATT, SNEGSKA (reference sequence). The CDR3 runs 15 residues. The CDR3 nucleotides read TGCAGTGCTAGATTTGTACTAGCACCCCAAGAGACCCAGTACTTC. Protein sequence: CSARFVLAPQETQYF.

The sample holds many counts of this clonotype. This sequence joins TRBV9 and TRBJ2-5; 10 bases are a match to TRBD1. Germline V gives CDR1 SGDLS, CDR2 YYNGEE. The V and J ends lost 3 bases and 0 bases, in that order; junction bases with no gene match: 14. The CDR3 covers 19 residues. The chain's CDR3 is CASSGSDQTGGPYQETQYF. In DNA, the CDR3 is TGTGCCAGCAGCGGTAGCGATCAGACAGGGGGCCCCTACCAAGAGACCCAGTACTTC.

This chain connects TRBV7-6 to TRBJ1-4; 7 bases match TRBD1. Germline values: CDR1 SGHVS, CDR2 FNYEAQ. The trim removed 1 base at V and 0 bases at J, leaving 11 bases unmatched. This CDR3 has 19 residues. The CDR3 region has the DNA TGTGCCAGCAGCTTAGTACCGGGACAGAGTTTATCAACTAATGAAAAACTGTTTTTT. Translation: CASSLVPGQSLSTNEKLFF.

This clonotype was counted ten times or more. The CDR3 bases are TGCAGTGCTAGTATTGTCCACTATCGTGAGCAGTTCTTC. This translates into CSASIVHYREQFF. The V and J genes are TRBV20-1 and TRBJ2-1, with D uncertain. This CDR3 spans 13 amino acids. V was clipped by 3 bases and J by 9 bases, with 15 bases between them. Germline CDR1 DFQATT, CDR2 SNEGSKA (reference sequence).

This clonotype was counted between two and nine times. This chain links TRBV25-1 with TRBJ2-3, with D unclear. Germline V gene sequence: CDR1 MGHDK, CDR2 SYGVNS. CDR3 length: 12 amino acids. V dropped 5 bases and J dropped 5 bases, with 8 bases sitting between them. The CDR3 nucleotides are TGTGCCAGCAGTTTACTACAAGATACGCAGTATTTT. This sequence encodes CASSLLQDTQYF. Full variable domain (missing parts from reference TRBV25-1 and TRBJ2-3): EADIYQTPRYLVIGTGKKITLECSQTMGHDKMYWYQQDPGMELHLIHYSYGVNSTEKGDLSSESTVSRIRTEHFPLTLESARPSHTSQYLCASSLLQDTQYFGPGTRLTVL.

This rearrangement joins TRBV18 to TRBJ2-7, with D unresolved. Germline CDR1 and CDR2: KGHSH and LQKENI. The CDR3 totals 15 residues. Trimming took 2 bases from V and 3 from J, leaving 14 bases between them. CDR3 loop: CASSPGVSKLYEQYF. As DNA, the CDR3 is TGTGCCAGCTCACCAGGGGTTTCCAAACTCTACGAGCAGTACTTC.

This clonotype was observed a few times. This chain joins TRBV13 and TRBJ2-3; TRBD2 agrees at 11 bases. The CDR3 totals 18 residues. J gave up 5 bases and V 4 bases, and 14 bases lay outside the gene matches. Per germline, CDR1 PRHDT and CDR2 FYEKMQ (reference sequence). CDR3 protein: CASSSRRNTSGSRDTQYF. DNA of the CDR3: TGTGCCAGCAGCTCGCGGAGAAATACTAGCGGGAGTAGAGATACGCAGTATTTT.

The chain combines TRBV20-1 with TRBJ2-7; the D gene is possibly TRBD2 (6 bases). V lost 7 bases to trimming and J lost 0 bases, with 13 bases between them. CDR3 length: 13 amino acids. In germline, CDR1 is DFQATT, CDR2 SNEGSKA (reference sequence). The CDR3 loop is CSVREPSSYEQYF. Here the CDR3 DNA reads TGCAGTGTTCGGGAGCCTAGCTCCTACGAGCAGTACTTC.

This clonotype was seen a few times. J is TRBJ2-2 and V is TRBV11-1; no definite D call. V was trimmed by 7 bases and J by 0 bases, leaving 12 bases between them. CDR1 and CDR2 (germline): SGHAT, FQDESV (reference sequence). The CDR3 consists of 15 residues. The CDR3 sequence: CASTNPYTNTGELFF. CDR3 coding DNA: TGTGCCAGCACTAACCCCTACACGAACACCGGGGAGCTGTTTTTT.

The chain links TRBV5-4 to TRBJ2-6; tentatively, D is TRBD1 or TRBD2 (5 bases each). The CDR3 covers 16 residues. The V and J ends lost 6 bases and 2 bases respectively, with 15 bases between them. Germline V gene sequence: CDR1 SGHNT, CDR2 YYREEE (reference sequence). CDR3 amino acids: CASTPGTGPGANVLTF. Here the CDR3 DNA reads TGTGCCAGCACCCCTGGGACGGGGCCTGGGGCCAACGTCCTGACTTTC.

This chain uses TRBV6-2 or TRBV6-3 with TRBJ2-7, with TRBD1 matching over 7 bases. CDR3 size: 14 residues. Germline V gives CDR1 MNHEY, CDR2 SVGEGT. V was pared by 7 bases and J by 3 bases, with 9 bases of the junction left unmatched. The CDR3 sequence: CASNDQGVDYEQYF. Here the CDR3 DNA reads TGTGCCAGCAACGATCAGGGGGTCGACTACGAGCAGTACTTC.

V and J are TRBV6-6 and TRBJ1-3; D is unclear. Deletions cut 6 bases from V and 0 bases from J, with 9 bases between. The CDR3 loop spans 14 amino acids. Germline V lookup: CDR1 MNHNY, CDR2 SVGAGI (reference sequence). Here the CDR3 DNA reads TGTGCCAGCAGCAGCCCGAGCTCTGGAAACACCATATATTTT. It yields the protein CASSSPSSGNTIYF.

The chain recombines TRBV5-1 with TRBJ2-7; maybe TRBD1 (5 bases). V lost 0 bases and J 4 bases, leaving 17 bases between the germline ends. CDR3 length: 16 residues. Germline V gene sequence: CDR1 SGHRS, CDR2 YFSETQ. For the CDR3, the DNA is TGCGCCAGCAGCTTGGCCCAGGGTGGCTTGTTGTACGAGCAGTACTTC. Its translation is CASSLAQGGLLYEQYF.

The J gene is TRBJ2-1, the V gene TRBV18; D is ambiguous. The CDR3 contains 14 residues. The V and J ends lost 3 bases and 5 bases respectively, with 11 bases between them. CDR1 and CDR2 from the germline V gene are KGHSH and LQKENI. CDR3: CASSPQWADNEQFF. CDR3 nucleotide sequence: TGTGCCAGCTCACCCCAGTGGGCGGACAATGAGCAGTTCTTC.

The rearrangement links TRBV2 to TRBJ2-5, with D perhaps matching TRBD1 or TRBD2 (6 bases each). TRBJ2-7 explains the end of the DNA better; the J call may be wrong. The V gene's germline CDR1 is SNHLY and CDR2 FYNNEI. This CDR3 has 13 residues. The CDR3 reads CASTGAGAYEQYF. The CDR3 nucleotides read TGTGCCAGCACGGGGGCCGGCGCCTACGAGCAGTACTTC.